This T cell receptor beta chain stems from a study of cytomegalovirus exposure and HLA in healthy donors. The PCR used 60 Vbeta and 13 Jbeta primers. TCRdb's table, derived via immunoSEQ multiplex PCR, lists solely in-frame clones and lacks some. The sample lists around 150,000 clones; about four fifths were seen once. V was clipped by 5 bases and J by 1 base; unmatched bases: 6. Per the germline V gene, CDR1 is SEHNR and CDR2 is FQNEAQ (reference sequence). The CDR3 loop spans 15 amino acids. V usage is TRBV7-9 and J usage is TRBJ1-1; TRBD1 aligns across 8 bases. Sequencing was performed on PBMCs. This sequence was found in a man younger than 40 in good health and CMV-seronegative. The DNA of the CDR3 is TGTGCCAGCAGCACCGCAGGGGGCGGGAACACTGAAGCTTTCTTT. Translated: CASSTAGGGNTEAFF.